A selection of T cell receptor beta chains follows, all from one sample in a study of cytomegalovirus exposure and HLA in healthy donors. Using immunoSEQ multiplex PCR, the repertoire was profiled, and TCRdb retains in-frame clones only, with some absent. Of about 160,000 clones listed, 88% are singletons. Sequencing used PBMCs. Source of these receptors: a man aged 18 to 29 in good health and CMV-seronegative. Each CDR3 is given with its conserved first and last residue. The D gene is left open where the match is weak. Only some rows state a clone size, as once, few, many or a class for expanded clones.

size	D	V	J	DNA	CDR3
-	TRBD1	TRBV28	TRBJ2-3	TGTGCCAGCAGTTCAGGGGGACAGGACACAGATACGCAGTATTTT	CASSSGGQDTDTQYF
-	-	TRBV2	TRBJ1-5	TGTGCCAGCAGCACAGACCGAAATCAGCCCCAGCATTTT	CASSTDRNQPQHF
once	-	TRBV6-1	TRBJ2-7	TGTGCCACTCTGCTTTCGGACTTGACCTACGAGCAGTACTTC	CATLLSDLTYEQYF
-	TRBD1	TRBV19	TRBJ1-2	TGTGCCAGTAGCCGGGACAGGGGCCCACTTTATGGCTACACCTTC	CASSRDRGPLYGYTF
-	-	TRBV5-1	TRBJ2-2	TGCGCCAGCAGCTTGCAAGGGGGAACCGGGGAGCTGTTTTTT	CASSLQGGTGELFF
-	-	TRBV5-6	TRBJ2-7	TGTGCCAGCAGCTTGTATAGCTTGTACGAGCAGTACTTC	CASSLYSLYEQYF
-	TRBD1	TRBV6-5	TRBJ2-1	TGTGCCAGCGGACGGGGACAGCTCGGAAATGAGCAGTTCTTC	CASGRGQLGNEQFF
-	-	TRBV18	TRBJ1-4	TGTGCCAGCTCACTAACAGGGATGACTAATGAAAAACTGTTTTTT	CASSLTGMTNEKLFF
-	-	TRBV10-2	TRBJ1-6	TGCGCCAGCAGTGAGCTTGCCTATAATTCACCCCTCCACTTT	CASSELAYNSPLHF
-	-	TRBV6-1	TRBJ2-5	TGTGCCAGCAGCAGGGCGGGGGAGACCCAGTACTTC	CASSRAGETQYF
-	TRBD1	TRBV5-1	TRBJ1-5	TGCGCCAGCAACCCAAGGCGGGACAGGGGATCCAATCAGCCCCAGCATTTT	CASNPRRDRGSNQPQHF
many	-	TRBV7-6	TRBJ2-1	TGTGCCAGCAGCTTATCGGGACTGATGGTCGGGATTCAGTTCTTC	CASSLSGLMVGIQFF
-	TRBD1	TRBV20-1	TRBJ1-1	TGCAGTGCTGGGACAGGGGTAGAAGCTTTCTTT	CSAGTGVEAFF
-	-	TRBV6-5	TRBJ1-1	TGTGCCAGCAGTTACTCAACAAACACTGAAGCTTTCTTT	CASSYSTNTEAFF
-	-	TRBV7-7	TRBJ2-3	TGTGCTAGCAGCCAAGCCGGGACTAGCACAGATACGCAGTATTTT	CASSQAGTSTDTQYF
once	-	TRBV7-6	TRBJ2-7	TGTGCCAGCAGCTTAGCTCACGGAGATTCCTACGAGCAGTACTTC	CASSLAHGDSYEQYF
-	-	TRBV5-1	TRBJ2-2	TGCGCCAGCACCTACAGGGTTGGGGAAGCCGGGGAGCTGTTTTTT	CASTYRVGEAGELFF
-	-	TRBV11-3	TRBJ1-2	TGTGCCAGCACCAACGTTAGACACCGTGATGAGTATGGCTACACCTTC	CASTNVRHRDEYGYTF
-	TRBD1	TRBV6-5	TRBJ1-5	TGTGCCACCGGGAGGGGGCTCAATCAGCCCCAGCATTTT	CATGRGLNQPQHF
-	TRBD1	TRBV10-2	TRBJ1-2	TGCGCCAGCAGTGAATGGTCGGACAGGCACTATGGCTACACCTTC	CASSEWSDRHYGYTF
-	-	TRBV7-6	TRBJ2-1	TGTGCCAGCAGCTTGGATGAGGTGGTGGAGCCAAAGTTCTTC	CASSLDEVVEPKFF
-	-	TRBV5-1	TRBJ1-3	TGCGCCAGCAGCTTGGCTGTGTCAGGGTCCTTTGCTGGAAACACCATATATTTT	CASSLAVSGSFAGNTIYF
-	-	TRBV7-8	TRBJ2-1	TGTGCCAGCAGCTCTCAAAACTTGATCCAGCAGTTCTTC	CASSSQNLIQQFF
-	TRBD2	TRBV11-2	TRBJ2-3	TGTGCCAGCAGCCCCGGGACTAGCGGGAGGCCTACGCAGTATTTT	CASSPGTSGRPTQYF
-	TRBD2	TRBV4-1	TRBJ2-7	TGCGCCAGCAGCCAAGGCCCTGAGGCGGGGGCCTACGAGCAGTACTTC	CASSQGPEAGAYEQYF
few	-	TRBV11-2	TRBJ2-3	TGTGCCAGCAGCCCCAAGGTGGCAGGGGATACGCAGTATTTT	CASSPKVAGDTQYF
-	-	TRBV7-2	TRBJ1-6	TGTGCCAGCAGCACACCGGGAATCGGAGATTCACCCCTCCACTTT	CASSTPGIGDSPLHF
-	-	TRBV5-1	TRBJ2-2	TGCGCCAGCAGCTTGCAGGGATCGAACACCGGGGAGCTGTTTTTT	CASSLQGSNTGELFF